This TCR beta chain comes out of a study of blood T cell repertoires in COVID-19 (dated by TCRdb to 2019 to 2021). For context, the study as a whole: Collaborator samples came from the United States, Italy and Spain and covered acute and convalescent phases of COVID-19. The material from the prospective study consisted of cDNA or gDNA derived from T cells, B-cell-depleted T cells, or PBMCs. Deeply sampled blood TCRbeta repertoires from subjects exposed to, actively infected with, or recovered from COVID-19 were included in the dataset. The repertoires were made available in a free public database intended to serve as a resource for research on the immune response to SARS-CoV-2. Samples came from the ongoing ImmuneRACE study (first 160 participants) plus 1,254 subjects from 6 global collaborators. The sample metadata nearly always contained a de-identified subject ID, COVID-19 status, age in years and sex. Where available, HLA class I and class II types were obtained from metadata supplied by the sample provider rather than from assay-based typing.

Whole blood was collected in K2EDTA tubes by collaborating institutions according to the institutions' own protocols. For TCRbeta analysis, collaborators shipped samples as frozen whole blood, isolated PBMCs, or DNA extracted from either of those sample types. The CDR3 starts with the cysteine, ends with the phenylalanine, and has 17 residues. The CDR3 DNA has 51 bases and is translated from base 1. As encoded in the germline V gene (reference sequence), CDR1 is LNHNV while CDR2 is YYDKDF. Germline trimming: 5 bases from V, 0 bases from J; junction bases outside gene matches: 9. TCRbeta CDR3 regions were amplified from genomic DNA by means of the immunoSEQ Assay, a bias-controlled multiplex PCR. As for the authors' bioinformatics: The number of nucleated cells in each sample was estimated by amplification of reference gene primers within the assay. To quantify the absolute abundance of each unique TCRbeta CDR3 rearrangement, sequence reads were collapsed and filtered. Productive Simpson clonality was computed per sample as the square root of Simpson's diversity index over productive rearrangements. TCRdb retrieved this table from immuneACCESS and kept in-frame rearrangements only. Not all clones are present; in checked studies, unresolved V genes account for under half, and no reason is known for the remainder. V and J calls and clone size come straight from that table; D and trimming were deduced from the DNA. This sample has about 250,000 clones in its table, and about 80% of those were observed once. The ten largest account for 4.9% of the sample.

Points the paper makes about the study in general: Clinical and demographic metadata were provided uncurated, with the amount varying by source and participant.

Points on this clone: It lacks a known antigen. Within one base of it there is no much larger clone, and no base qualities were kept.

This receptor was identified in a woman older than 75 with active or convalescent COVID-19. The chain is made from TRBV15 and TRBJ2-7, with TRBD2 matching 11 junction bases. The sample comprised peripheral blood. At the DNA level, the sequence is TGTGCCACCAGCGAAACTAGCGGGAGCCGTCGCTCCTACGAGCAGTACTTC. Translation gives CATSETSGSRRSYEQYF.